This T cell receptor beta chain was retrieved from a study of identical twins. Broader study findings: Out-of-frame TCR alpha sharing in monozygotic twins exceeded recombination model predictions. A lower insertion count was a feature of abundant cord blood beta clonotypes, with no such feature in memory repertoires. There is a chance that invariant MAIT and iNKT cells partially muddied zero-insertion analyses.

CDR3 length: 15 amino acids. Germline CDR1 is SGHRS and CDR2 is YFSETQ. Trimming removed 4 bases from V and 8 bases from J, with 21 bases in between. In this sample, this clonotype turned up a few times. Its target is not known. cDNA carried unique molecular identifiers, and a universal primer site was added by template switching. MiXCR was run by TCRdb on the 5' RACE reads, yielding one entry per CDR3 protein. Among 450,000 to 650,000 distinct CDR3 sequences listed, roughly 15% were seen once. These data also featured in a second study, about yellow fever vaccine responses in identical twins.

Sequencing input: CD4+ T cells sorted from blood. The TCR sequence derives from a woman between 18 and 29 years old in good health. The rearrangement joins TRBV5-1 to TRBJ1-1; weak D call: TRBD1 (5 bases). Here the CDR3 reads CASSPHPSGPIEAFF. CDR3 in DNA: TGCGCCAGCAGCCCCCACCCATCGGGACCCATAGAAGCTTTCTTT.